This is a list of T cell receptor beta chains from one sample in a study of cytomegalovirus exposure and HLA in healthy donors. TCRdb's table, derived via immunoSEQ multiplex PCR, lists solely in-frame clones and lacks some. Of 200,000 to 250,000 clones listed, around nine tenths are singletons. Sequencing was done on a sample of PBMCs. All receptors come from a young woman in good health and CMV-seronegative. Both conserved end residues are part of each CDR3. The D gene is left open where the match is weak. The size of a clone is reported for some rows only, either as once, few or many, or as a class for expanded clones.

TRBV10-1	TRBJ1-1	TRBD1	.	CASRADRGAEAFF	TGCGCCAGCAGAGCGGACAGGGGGGCTGAAGCTTTCTTT
TRBV5-1	TRBJ2-7	TRBD2	.	CASSSAGLATYEQYF	TGCGCCAGCAGCTCCGCCGGACTAGCAACCTACGAGCAGTACTTC
TRBV10-2	TRBJ1-2	TRBD1	.	CASSDMGQGYGYTF	TGCGCCAGCAGTGACATGGGACAGGGCTATGGCTACACCTTC
TRBV4-1	TRBJ2-7	.	.	CASSQQGNYEQYF	TGCGCCAGCAGCCAACAGGGGAACTACGAGCAGTACTTC
TRBV9	TRBJ1-1	.	few	CASSGGGSEAFF	TGTGCCAGCAGCGGCGGAGGCTCTGAAGCTTTCTTT
TRBV6-6	TRBJ1-1	.	.	CASSYETGANTEAFF	TGTGCCAGCAGTTACGAGACAGGTGCGAACACTGAAGCTTTCTTT
TRBV5-1	TRBJ1-1	.	.	CASSPETGVNTEAFF	TGCGCCAGCAGCCCTGAGACAGGCGTGAACACTGAAGCTTTCTTT
TRBV14	TRBJ2-7	TRBD2	.	CASSPEVAGSYEQYF	TGTGCCAGCAGCCCGGAGGTAGCGGGCTCCTACGAGCAGTACTTC
TRBV5-1	TRBJ2-3	TRBD1	.	CASSPWTGGNTDTQYF	TGCGCCAGCAGCCCTTGGACAGGGGGCAATACAGATACGCAGTATTTT
TRBV4-3	TRBJ1-6	TRBD1	.	CASSQTGTGVRSPLHF	TGCGCCAGCAGCCAAACCGGGACAGGGGTGCGGTCACCCCTCCACTTT
TRBV9	TRBJ2-2	.	few	CASSNERTNTGELFF	TGTGCCAGCAGCAACGAGCGGACGAACACCGGGGAGCTGTTTTTT
TRBV7-8	TRBJ2-2	TRBD2	.	CASSPLTSGTNTGELFF	TGTGCCAGCAGCCCACTGACTAGCGGTACGAACACCGGGGAGCTGTTTTTT
TRBV4-3	TRBJ1-2	.	once	CASSQQSWGRGDNYGYTF	TGCGCCAGCAGCCAACAATCATGGGGCAGGGGCGACAACTATGGCTACACCTTC
TRBV18	TRBJ2-7	TRBD1	.	CASSPSSRQGRWYEQYF	TGTGCCAGCTCCCCTTCCTCCAGACAGGGTAGGTGGTACGAGCAGTACTTC
TRBV6-5	TRBJ1-1	.	.	CASSYLAGMNTEAFF	TGTGCCAGCAGTTACTTGGCAGGGATGAACACTGAAGCTTTCTTT
TRBV4-2	TRBJ2-2	.	once	CASSHIPQGTGELFF	TGTGCCAGCAGCCACATACCCCAGGGCACCGGGGAGCTGTTTTTT
TRBV19	TRBJ1-5	.	once	CASSIGNRRYSNQPQHF	TGTGCCAGTAGTATAGGAAACCGCAGATATAGCAATCAGCCCCAGCATTTT
TRBV27	TRBJ1-2	.	.	CASRSRGINYGYTF	TGTGCCAGCAGGTCCCGGGGGATTAACTATGGCTACACCTTC
TRBV7-6	TRBJ2-2	.	.	CASSSLGGADTGELFF	TGTGCCAGCAGCTCACTTGGGGGGGCGGACACCGGGGAGCTGTTTTTT
TRBV7-8	TRBJ1-5	.	.	CASSLGRALNQPQHF	TGTGCCAGCAGCTTAGGCAGGGCCCTCAATCAGCCCCAGCATTTT
TRBV29-1	TRBJ2-7	TRBD2	.	CSVETGRIAYEQYF	TGCAGCGTTGAAACCGGGAGGATCGCCTACGAGCAGTACTTC
TRBV5-1	TRBJ2-2	TRBD1	.	CASSLGTGVSGELFF	TGCGCCAGCAGCTTGGGGACAGGGGTATCCGGGGAGCTGTTTTTT
TRBV6-5	TRBJ1-2	.	.	CASSYTTLRGNYGYTF	TGTGCCAGCAGTTACACCACCCTTCGGGGGAACTATGGCTACACCTTC
TRBV5-1	TRBJ2-3	TRBD1	.	CASSLAASGTGPNTQYF	TGCGCCAGCAGCTTGGCGGCTTCCGGGACAGGGCCCAATACGCAGTATTTT
TRBV5-1	TRBJ2-2	.	.	CASSGGGARTNTGELFF	TGCGCCAGCAGCGGTGGGGGGGCCCGGACTAACACCGGGGAGCTATTTTTT
TRBV4-1	TRBJ1-2	.	.	CASSQLGAYGYTF	TGCGCCAGCAGCCAGCTTGGGGCTTATGGCTACACCTTC
TRBV9	TRBJ2-3	.	.	CASSAPSGGTDTQYF	TGTGCCAGCAGCGCCCCGTCGGGAGGCACAGATACGCAGTATTTT
TRBV7-9	TRBJ2-3	.	.	CASSSPGGSAGTDTQYF	TGTGCCAGCAGCTCCCCGGGGGGCAGCGCTGGCACAGATACGCAGTATTTT
TRBV4-3	TRBJ1-3	TRBD1	few	CASSQDGTAGNTIYF	TGCGCCAGCAGCCAAGATGGGACAGCTGGAAACACCATATATTTT
TRBV30	TRBJ2-3	TRBD2	.	CAWSSWTSGRAVELSTDTQYF	TGTGCCTGGAGTAGCTGGACTAGCGGGAGGGCCGTCGAACTTAGCACAGATACGCAGTATTTT
TRBV21-1	TRBJ2-7	.	.	CASSKGGTGPHEQYF	TGTGCCAGCAGCAAGGGTGGGACAGGGCCTCACGAGCAGTACTTC
TRBV5-6	TRBJ1-1	.	.	CASSLPRHGEGEAFF	TGTGCCAGCAGCTTGCCCCGGCACGGGGAGGGTGAAGCTTTCTTT
TRBV27	TRBJ2-1	TRBD2	.	CASSLGLAGFNEQFF	TGTGCCAGCAGTCTGGGACTAGCGGGATTTAATGAGCAGTTCTTC
TRBV2	TRBJ1-1	.	.	CASREDGNTEAFF	TGTGCCAGCAGGGAGGACGGGAACACTGAAGCTTTCTTT
TRBV27	TRBJ1-1	.	.	CASSLRSRTEAFF	TGTGCCAGCAGTTTAAGGTCCAGGACTGAAGCTTTCTTT
TRBV27	TRBJ2-7	TRBD2	.	CASRGLAGGRYEQYF	TGTGCCAGCCGGGGACTAGCGGGAGGGCGTTACGAGCAGTACTTC
TRBV27	TRBJ2-1	TRBD2	.	CASSPPGLAGGLYNEQFF	TGTGCCAGCAGCCCGCCGGGACTGGCGGGGGGGCTCTACAATGAGCAGTTCTTC
TRBV10-1	TRBJ2-2	.	.	CASNDIGELFF	TGCGCCAGCAACGACATCGGGGAGCTGTTTTTT
TRBV13	TRBJ1-4	.	.	CASSIRVLGEKLFF	TGTGCCAGCAGCATCAGGGTACTGGGTGAAAAACTGTTTTTT
TRBV7-9	TRBJ2-5	.	.	CASSPEASSLETQYF	TGTGCCAGCAGCCCCGAGGCTAGCTCTCTTGAGACCCAGTACTTC
TRBV6-6	TRBJ1-1	TRBD1	once	CASSYSQGPNTEAFF	TGTGCCAGCAGTTACTCACAGGGGCCGAACACTGAAGCTTTCTTT
TRBV6-6	TRBJ1-2	.	.	CASSKTDTERDGYTF	TGTGCCAGCAGTAAAACTGACACCGAGAGAGATGGCTACACCTTC
TRBV19	TRBJ1-2	.	few	CASSIRRAAANYGYTF	TGTGCCAGTAGTATTAGGAGGGCCGCAGCTAACTATGGCTACACCTTC
TRBV19	TRBJ2-5	.	once	CASSISQGTETQYF	TGTGCCAGTAGTATAAGTCAGGGGACGGAGACCCAGTACTTC
TRBV30	TRBJ2-5	.	once	CAWSVFKETQYF	TGTGCCTGGAGTGTCTTTAAAGAGACCCAGTACTTC
TRBV5-1	TRBJ2-5	.	.	CASSLGEPRGSWETQYF	TGCGCCAGCAGCTTAGGGGAACCTAGGGGTTCGTGGGAGACCCAGTACTTC
TRBV10-2	TRBJ2-7	.	.	CASSPGTTYEQYF	TGCGCCAGCAGCCCAGGGACAACCTACGAGCAGTACTTC
TRBV10-1	TRBJ1-5	.	once	CASSEGGRGISNQPQHF	TGCGCCAGCAGTGAGGGGGGGAGAGGGATTAGCAATCAGCCCCAGCATTTT
TRBV6-1	TRBJ1-2	.	.	CASSETVYGYTF	TGTGCCAGCAGTGAAACGGTCTATGGCTACACCTTC
TRBV11-1	TRBJ2-1	.	.	CASSPRAGGRFF	TGTGCCAGCAGCCCCCGGGCCGGGGGGCGGTTCTTC
TRBV11-3	TRBJ2-5	.	.	CASSLTTGRETQYF	TGTGCCAGCAGCTTGACGACAGGAAGAGAGACCCAGTACTTC
TRBV18	TRBJ2-2	.	.	CASSLSLDSSAIGELFF	TGTGCCAGCTCACTATCCCTCGACTCTAGCGCCATCGGGGAGCTGTTTTTT
TRBV4-3	TRBJ2-1	.	.	CASSRRGKDYNEQFF	TGCGCCAGCAGCCGGCGGGGAAAGGACTACAATGAGCAGTTCTTC
TRBV4-2	TRBJ2-1	.	.	CASSQEIGLRPESNNEQFF	TGTGCCAGCAGCCAAGAGATCGGCTTGAGGCCCGAGTCGAACAATGAGCAGTTCTTC
TRBV29-1	TRBJ2-1	TRBD1	.	CSDRDSPDQFF	TGCAGCGACCGGGACAGCCCAGACCAGTTCTTC
TRBV5-4	TRBJ2-7	TRBD2	.	CASSPKPGLAGAGEQYF	TGTGCCAGCAGCCCGAAACCGGGACTAGCGGGAGCTGGTGAGCAGTACTTC
TRBV18	TRBJ2-1	TRBD2	.	CASSPNIVLTGGPYEQFF	TGTGCCAGCTCACCTAATATTGTTTTAACGGGAGGGCCCTATGAGCAGTTCTTC
TRBV4-1	TRBJ2-5	TRBD2	.	CASSAGLMAGGPLKQETQYF	TGCGCCAGCAGCGCGGGTCTTATGGCGGGAGGTCCCTTGAAGCAAGAGACCCAGTACTTC
TRBV9	TRBJ2-1	TRBD2	.	CASSVGGTLAGPYNEQFF	TGTGCCAGCAGCGTAGGCGGCACCCTAGCGGGTCCCTACAATGAGCAGTTCTTC
TRBV14	TRBJ1-1	.	.	CASSDDPGDSLLEAFF	TGTGCCAGCAGCGATGACCCGGGCGACAGTCTTCTAGAAGCTTTCTTT